This TCR beta chain was profiled in a study of monozygotic twins with inflammatory bowel disease. Study-level points and caveats: IBD patients displayed reduced TCRbeta diversity (inverse Simpson) when set against healthy co-twins.

The CDR3 covers 14 residues. Germline CDR1 reads DFQATT; CDR2 reads SNEGSKA (reference sequence). On this clonotype: What it binds is unknown.

Via template switching, UMIs carrying a 6-nucleotide sample barcode were introduced. TCRdb reworked the 5' RACE reads into one entry per CDR3 protein, no DNA. This table lists about 210,000 distinct CDR3 sequences. The V and J genes are TRBV20-1 and TRBJ2-7; checking the TCRdb D call of TRBD1 is not possible without DNA. The receptor comes from a human donor with ulcerative colitis or Crohn's disease, or a healthy co-twin of an affected twin (not recorded which). Sequenced: blood. The CDR3 here is CSASDRGPYYEQYF.